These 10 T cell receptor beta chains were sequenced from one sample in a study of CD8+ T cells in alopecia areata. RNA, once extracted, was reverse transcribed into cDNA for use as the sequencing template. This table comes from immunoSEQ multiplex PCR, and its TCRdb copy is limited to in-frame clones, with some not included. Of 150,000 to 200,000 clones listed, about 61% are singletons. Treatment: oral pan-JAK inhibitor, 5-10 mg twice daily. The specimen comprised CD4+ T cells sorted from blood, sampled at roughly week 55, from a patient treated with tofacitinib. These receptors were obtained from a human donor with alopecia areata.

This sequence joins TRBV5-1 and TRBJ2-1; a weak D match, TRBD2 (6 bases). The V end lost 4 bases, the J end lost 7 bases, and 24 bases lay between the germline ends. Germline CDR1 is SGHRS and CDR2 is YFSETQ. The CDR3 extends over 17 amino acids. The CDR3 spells CASSLGTPFEVQNEQFF. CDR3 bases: TGCGCCAGCAGCCTGGGGACTCCCTTTGAGGTACAGAATGAGCAGTTCTTC.

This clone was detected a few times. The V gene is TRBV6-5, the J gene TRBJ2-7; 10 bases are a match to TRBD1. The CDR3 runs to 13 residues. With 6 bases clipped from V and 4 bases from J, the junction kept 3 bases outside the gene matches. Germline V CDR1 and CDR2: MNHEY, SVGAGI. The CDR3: CASRGQGKYEQYF. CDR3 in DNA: TGTGCCAGCAGGGGACAGGGGAAGTACGAGCAGTACTTC.

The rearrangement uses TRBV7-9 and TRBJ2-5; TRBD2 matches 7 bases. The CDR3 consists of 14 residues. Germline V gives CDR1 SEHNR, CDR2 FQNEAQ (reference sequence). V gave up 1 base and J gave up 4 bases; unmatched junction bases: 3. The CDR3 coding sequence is TGTGCCAGCAGCTTAGAACCTAGCGGAGAGACCCAGTACTTC. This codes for CASSLEPSGETQYF.

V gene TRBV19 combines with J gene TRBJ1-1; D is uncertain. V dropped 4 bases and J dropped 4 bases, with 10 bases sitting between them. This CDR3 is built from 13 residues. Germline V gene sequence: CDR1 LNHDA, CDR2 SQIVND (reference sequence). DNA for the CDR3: TGTGCCAGTAGTACGGTAGGACTCACTGAAGCTTTCTTT. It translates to CASSTVGLTEAFF.

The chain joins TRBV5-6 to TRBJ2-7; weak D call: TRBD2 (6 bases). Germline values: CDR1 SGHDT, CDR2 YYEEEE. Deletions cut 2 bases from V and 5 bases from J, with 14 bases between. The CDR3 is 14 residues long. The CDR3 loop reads CASSLLAAFNEQYF. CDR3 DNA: TGTGCCAGCAGCTTACTAGCAGCCTTTAACGAGCAGTACTTC. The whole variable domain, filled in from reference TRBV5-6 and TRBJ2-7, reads DAGVTQSPTHLIKTRGQQVTLRCSPKSGHDTVSWYQQALGQGPQFIFQYYEEEERQRGNFPDRFSGHQFPNYSSELNVNALLLGDSALYLCASSLLAAFNEQYFGPGTRLTVT.

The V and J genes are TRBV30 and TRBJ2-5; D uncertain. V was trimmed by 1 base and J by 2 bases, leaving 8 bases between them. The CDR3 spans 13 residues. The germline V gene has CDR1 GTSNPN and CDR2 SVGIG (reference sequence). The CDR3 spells CAWSASQQETQYF. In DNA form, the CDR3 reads TGTGCCTGGAGTGCCAGCCAGCAAGAGACCCAGTACTTC.

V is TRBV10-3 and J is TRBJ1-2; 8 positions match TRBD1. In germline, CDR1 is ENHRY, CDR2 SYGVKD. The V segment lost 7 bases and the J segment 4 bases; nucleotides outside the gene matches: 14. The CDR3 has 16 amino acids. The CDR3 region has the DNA TGTGCCATCACCGATCCCAGGGGGCGATTGGGCTATGGCTACACCTTC. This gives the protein CAITDPRGRLGYGYTF.

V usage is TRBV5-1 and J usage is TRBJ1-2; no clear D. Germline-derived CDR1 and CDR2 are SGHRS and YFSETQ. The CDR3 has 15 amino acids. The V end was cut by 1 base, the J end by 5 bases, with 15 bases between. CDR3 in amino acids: CASSLSDGGVYGYTF. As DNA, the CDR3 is TGCGCCAGCAGCTTGTCGGACGGCGGAGTGTATGGCTACACCTTC.

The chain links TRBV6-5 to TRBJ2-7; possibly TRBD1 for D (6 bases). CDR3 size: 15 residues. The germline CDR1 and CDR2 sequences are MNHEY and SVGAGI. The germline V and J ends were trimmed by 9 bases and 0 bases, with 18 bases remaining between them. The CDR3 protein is CASRSPTGSSYEQYF. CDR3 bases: TGTGCCAGTCGATCCCCGACAGGAAGCTCCTACGAGCAGTACTTC.

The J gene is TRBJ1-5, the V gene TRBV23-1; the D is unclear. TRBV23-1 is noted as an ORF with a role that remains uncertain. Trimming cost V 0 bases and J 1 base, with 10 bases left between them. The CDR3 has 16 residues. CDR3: CASSQSWVPSNQPQHF. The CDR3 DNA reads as TGCGCCAGCAGTCAATCGTGGGTTCCGAGCAATCAGCCCCAGCATTTT.